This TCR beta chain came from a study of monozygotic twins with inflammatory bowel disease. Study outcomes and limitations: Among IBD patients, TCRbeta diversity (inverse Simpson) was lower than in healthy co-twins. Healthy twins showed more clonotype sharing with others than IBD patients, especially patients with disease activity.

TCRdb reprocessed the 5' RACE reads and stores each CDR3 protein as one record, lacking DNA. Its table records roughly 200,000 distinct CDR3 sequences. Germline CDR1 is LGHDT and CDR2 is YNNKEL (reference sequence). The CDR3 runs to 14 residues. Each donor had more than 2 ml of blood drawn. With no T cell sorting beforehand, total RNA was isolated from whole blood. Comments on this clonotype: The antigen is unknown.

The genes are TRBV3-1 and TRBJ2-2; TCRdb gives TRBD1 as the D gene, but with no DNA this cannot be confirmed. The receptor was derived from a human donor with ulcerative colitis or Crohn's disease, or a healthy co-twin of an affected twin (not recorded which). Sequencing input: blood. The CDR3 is CASARGANTGELFF.